The clone carrying this TCR beta chain was counted a few times. This sample is part of a study of human T cells and chemical hapten exposure. TCRdb re-called the RACE reads with MiXCR, one entry per CDR3 protein. The sample includes about 64,000 distinct CDR3 sequences, about 11% of them seen just once. This CDR3 has 15 amino acids. Germline CDR1 and CDR2: KGHSH and LQKENI. With 3 bases removed from V and 2 bases from J, the gap between germline ends came to 13 bases. Specified time point: pre-sensitization, week 0. Specified treatment: therapeutic diphenylcyclopropenone sensitization with weekly scalp DPC. Ahead of each patch test application, blood was drawn.

This TCR was recovered from a middle-aged woman with alopecia areata. Some clones in this sample may be carry-over from other donors' samples. The input for sequencing was whole blood, taken in connection with sensitization to the hapten diphenylcyclopropenone (DPC). The chain links TRBV18 to TRBJ1-1; D ambiguous. The CDR3 DNA sequence: TGTGCCAGCTCACCCCCTTTGACTTACAACACTGAAGCTTTCTTT. Its protein is CASSPPLTYNTEAFF.